The 20 T cell receptor beta chains below come from one sample, sequenced in a study of blood T cell repertoires in COVID-19. TCRdb's table, derived via immunoSEQ multiplex PCR, lists solely in-frame clones and lacks some. The data hold under 300,000 clones, with over 80% observed a single time. Input material: peripheral blood. The source of these receptors is a man aged 25-45 years who had recovered from COVID-19.

The V and J genes are TRBV19 and TRBJ2-5; 13 positions match TRBD2. The germline V gene has CDR1 LNHDA and CDR2 SQIVND (reference sequence). Trimming at V came to 4 bases and at J to 7 bases, leaving 6 bases not matched to a gene. CDR3 size: 15 residues. The CDR3 DNA reads TGTGCCAGTAGTACGACTAGCGGGGGGTTAGCGACCCAGTACTTC. It yields the protein CASSTTSGGLATQYF.

The rearrangement joins TRBV18 to TRBJ1-2; no reliable D call. Germline CDR1 KGHSH, CDR2 LQKENI. CDR3 length: 15 amino acids. V was shortened by 2 bases and J by 0 bases, with 10 bases between the two germline ends. The CDR3 DNA reads TGTGCCAGCTCACCAAGCGGATTAGCTAACTATGGCTACACCTTC. This gives the protein CASSPSGLANYGYTF.

V usage is TRBV20-1 and J usage is TRBJ2-2, with unresolved D. The CDR3 is made up of 11 amino acids. Germline CDR1 reads DFQATT; CDR2 reads SNEGSKA (reference sequence). V lost 3 bases, J lost 5 bases, and 4 bases lay in between. The CDR3 DNA is TGCAGTGCTAGCTTTACCGGGGAGCTGTTTTTT. Translated, it gives CSASFTGELFF.

The chain carries TRBV6-6 and TRBJ2-3; tentatively, D is TRBD2 (6 bases). Germline values: CDR1 MNHNY, CDR2 SVGAGI (reference sequence). The CDR3 extends over 13 amino acids. Trimming took off 4 bases at V and 4 bases at J, with 9 bases between the two ends. This CDR3 is CASSSGEADTQYF. Here the CDR3 DNA reads TGTGCCAGCAGTTCGGGGGAGGCAGATACGCAGTATTTT.

The chain recombines TRBV7-8 with TRBJ1-5; weak D call: TRBD1 (6 bases). Germline V gene sequence: CDR1 SGHVS, CDR2 FQNEAQ. V lost 4 bases, J lost 5 bases, and 15 bases lay in between. The CDR3 runs to 15 residues. The CDR3 is CASSSLQGSYQPQHF. The DNA for the CDR3 is TGTGCCAGCAGCTCCTTACAGGGCTCATATCAGCCCCAGCATTTT.

This clone was counted only a few times. The chain recombines TRBV5-8 with TRBJ2-3; 8 positions agree with TRBD2. Unmatched junction bases numbered 3, after V lost 0 bases and J lost 0 bases. CDR3 length equals 16 residues. Germline V gene data show CDR1 as SGHTS and CDR2 as YDEGEE. CDR3 DNA sequence: TGTGCCAGCAGCTTGGATGTAGCGGGGAGCACAGATACGCAGTATTTT. It codes for CASSLDVAGSTDTQYF. Looking up the rest from reference TRBV5-8 and TRBJ2-3 gives the full variable domain: EAGVTQSPTHLIKTRGQQATLRCSPISGHTSVYWYQQALGLGLQFLLWYDEGEERNRGNFPPRFSGRQFPNYSSELNVNALELEDSALYLCASSLDVAGSTDTQYFGPGTRLTVL.

The rearrangement uses TRBV3-1 (or the pseudogene TRBV3-2) and TRBJ1-3; D is unresolved. Germline CDR1 LGHDT, CDR2 YNNKEL (reference sequence). The ends were cut back, 4 bases at V and 9 bases at J, with 10 bases in the middle. There are 12 residues in the CDR3. The CDR3 protein is CASSPPGSTIYF. The DNA of the CDR3 is TGTGCCAGCAGCCCCCCGGGGAGCACCATATATTTT.

The rearrangement links TRBV28 to TRBJ1-2; D is undetermined. V was clipped by 5 bases and J by 4 bases, with 14 bases between them. Germline-derived CDR1 and CDR2 are MDHEN and SYDVKM. The CDR3 totals 14 residues. The CDR3 bases are TGTGCCAGCAGTGAGTGGTCCGGGTCCTATGGCTACACCTTC. Translated: CASSEWSGSYGYTF.

The count of this clone is one. This sequence joins TRBV12-3 or TRBV12-4 and TRBJ1-5; 9 nucleotides match TRBD1. The CDR3 is 13 amino acids. V gave up 5 bases and J gave up 11 bases; unmatched junction bases: 7. CDR3 loop: CASSRQGGFAQHF. CDR3 sequence (DNA): TGTGCCAGCAGTAGACAGGGGGGTTTCGCCCAGCATTTT.

This chain uses TRBV5-6 with TRBJ2-7, with D possibly matching TRBD1 (5 bases). Per the germline V gene, CDR1 is SGHDT and CDR2 is YYEEEE. V lost 2 bases, J lost 0 bases, and 6 bases lay in between. The CDR3 length is 13 residues. CDR3 residues: CASSFTGSYEQYV. The CDR3 DNA is TGTGCCAGCAGCTTTACAGGCTCCTACGAGCAGTACGTC.

The chain carries TRBV10-3 and TRBJ1-1, with no clear D. The CDR3 runs to 12 residues. Trimming took 6 bases from V and 7 from J, leaving 12 bases between them. The germline V gene encodes CDR1 ENHRY and CDR2 SYGVKD. CDR3 sequence: CAIRATGNEAFF. The CDR3 DNA follows: TGTGCCATCAGAGCGACGGGAAATGAAGCTTTCTTT.

This clone appeared a single time. The chain recombines TRBV27 with TRBJ2-5, with D unclear. The CDR3 covers 11 residues. Trimming left V 8 bases short and J 5 bases short, with 9 bases between. The germline gives CDR1 MNHEY, CDR2 SMNVEV (reference sequence). The CDR3 sequence is CASPIGETQYF. The CDR3 region has the DNA TGTGCCAGCCCCATCGGGGAGACCCAGTACTTC.

The genes are TRBV7-3 and TRBJ2-1; 10 nucleotides match TRBD2. The J segment lost 2 bases and the V segment lost 4 bases, leaving 2 bases of the junction unmatched. CDR1 SGHTA and CDR2 FQGTGA come from the germline V gene. The CDR3 has 15 residues. CDR3 region: CASSSLAGAYNEQFF. For the CDR3, the DNA is TGTGCCAGCAGCTCGCTAGCGGGAGCCTACAATGAGCAGTTCTTC.

The gene calls are TRBV28 and TRBJ2-7, with 8 bases lining up with TRBD1. The J segment lost 4 bases and the V segment lost 3 bases, leaving 5 bases of the junction unmatched. Germline CDR1 MDHEN, CDR2 SYDVKM. The CDR3 is made up of 14 amino acids. Here the CDR3 DNA reads TGTGCCAGCAGTTTGAGACAGGGGCGATACGAGCAGTACGTC. Translating gives CASSLRQGRYEQYV.

This chain joins TRBV28 and TRBJ1-5; D is possibly TRBD1 (6 bases). The germline V gene has CDR1 MDHEN and CDR2 SYDVKM. The CDR3 runs 15 residues. Trimming left V 11 bases short and J 2 bases short, with 19 bases between. CDR3 sequence reads: CAGSGGGARNQPQHF. DNA of the CDR3: TGTGCCGGAAGCGGGGGGGGCGCGCGCAATCAGCCCCAGCATTTT.

This clone has only one observation. This rearrangement joins TRBV11-3 to TRBJ2-3, with 8 bases aligning to TRBD2. Germline trimming cut 5 bases from V and 3 bases from J; bases unmatched to any gene: 4. The germline gives CDR1 SGHNT, CDR2 YENEEA. CDR3 length: 14 amino acids. The CDR3 DNA reads as TGTGCCAGCAGCCCTGGGACTAGTACAGATACGCAGTATTTT. Protein sequence: CASSPGTSTDTQYF.

The chain couples TRBV7-2 to TRBJ1-2; the D gene is possibly TRBD1 (5 bases). Germline V gives CDR1 SGHTA, CDR2 FQGNSA. V gave up 1 base and J gave up 5 bases, with 14 bases separating them. CDR3 length: 15 residues. The CDR3 DNA follows: TGTGCCAGCAGCTTAGGGGGGAGGGAGTATTATGGCTACACCTTC. As protein: CASSLGGREYYGYTF.

V and J are TRBV12-3 or TRBV12-4 and TRBJ1-4, with a tentative D call TRBD1 (5 bases). The V end lost 0 bases, the J end lost 16 bases, and 12 bases lay between the germline ends. The CDR3 has 12 amino acids. The DNA for the CDR3 is TGTGCCAGCAGTTTAGCAGGGGCGAGGCCGTTTTTT. Its translation is CASSLAGARPFF.

V usage is TRBV5-1 and J usage is TRBJ1-1; 7 nucleotides agree with TRBD1. Germline V CDR1 and CDR2: SGHRS, YFSETQ. V trimming: 8 bases; J trimming: 4 bases; junction bases outside the gene matches: 8. This CDR3 is built from 13 residues. CDR3 residues: CASTPSGGTEAFF. The CDR3 DNA follows: TGCGCCAGTACCCCTTCAGGGGGCACTGAAGCTTTCTTT. Complete variable domain (other parts from reference TRBV5-1 and TRBJ1-1): KAGVTQTPRYLIKTRGQQVTLSCSPISGHRSVSWYQQTPGQGLQFLFEYFSETQRNKGNFPGRFSGRQFSNSRSEMNVSTLELGDSALYLCASTPSGGTEAFFGQGTRLTVV.

The V gene is TRBV4-1, the J gene TRBJ2-3; weak D call: TRBD2 (6 bases). The germline V gene encodes CDR1 MGHRA and CDR2 YSYEKL. V lost 0 bases, J lost 1 base, and 8 bases lay in between. The CDR3 extends over 15 amino acids. This chain's CDR3 is CASSQDSSGTDTQYF. The CDR3, as DNA: TGCGCCAGCAGCCAAGACTCTAGCGGCACAGATACGCAGTATTTT.